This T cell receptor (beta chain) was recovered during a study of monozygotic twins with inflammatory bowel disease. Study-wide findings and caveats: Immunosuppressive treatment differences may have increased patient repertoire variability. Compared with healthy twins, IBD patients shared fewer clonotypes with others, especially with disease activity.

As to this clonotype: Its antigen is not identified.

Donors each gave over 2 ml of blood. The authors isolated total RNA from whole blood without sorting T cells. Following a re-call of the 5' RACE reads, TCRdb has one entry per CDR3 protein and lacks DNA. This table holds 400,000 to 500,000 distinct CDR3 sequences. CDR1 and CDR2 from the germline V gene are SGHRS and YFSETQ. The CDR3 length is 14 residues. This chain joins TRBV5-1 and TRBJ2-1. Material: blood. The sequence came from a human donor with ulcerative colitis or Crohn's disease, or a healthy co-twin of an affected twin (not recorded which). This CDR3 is CASSLAGPNNEQFF.